This paragraph reports one T cell receptor beta chain. Its antigen is not known. The V gene lost 8 bases and the J gene lost 2 bases, with 19 bases spanning the gap. The germline V gene has CDR1 WNHNN and CDR2 SYGVQD (reference sequence). This CDR3 is built from 15 residues. The PCR had 60 Vbeta and 13 Jbeta primers. The table came from immunoSEQ multiplex PCR; TCRdb's copy has only in-frame clones and leaves some out. In the table there are roughly 150,000 clones, roughly 80% of which are singletons. The data stem from a study of cytomegalovirus exposure and HLA in healthy donors. Whole-study results and caveats: In presence/absence analyses, roughly uniform sequencing depth across donors was assumed.

The sequenced material came from PBMCs. This sequence joins TRBV10-1 and TRBJ2-7, with D possibly TRBD1 on 6 matching bases. This TCR derives from a man aged 25 to 40 in good health and CMV-seronegative. This CDR3 is CASSRLQGRTYEQYF. CDR3 DNA sequence: TGCGCCAGCTCCCGGTTGCAGGGGCGAACCTACGAGCAGTACTTC.